These 10 T cell receptor beta chains came from one sample sequenced in a study of blood T cell repertoires in COVID-19. Some clones are missing from TCRdb's copy, which holds only in-frame ones; the method was immunoSEQ multiplex PCR. The sample shows about 180,000 clones, more than 70% of them seen only once. Sequencing input: peripheral blood. The source is a person aged 70 to 79 with COVID-19, enrolled during active disease.

Note on this clone: Other DNA sequences in this specimen translate into the identical CDR3. The chain recombines TRBV5-1 with TRBJ2-7; 11 nucleotides line up with TRBD2. Losses at the gene ends were 7 bases for V and 4 bases for J; bases not matched to a gene: 10. The germline CDR1 and CDR2 sequences are SGHRS and YFSETQ. The CDR3 has 15 amino acids. The DNA for the CDR3 is TGCGCCAGCGGGGGGCGCCTAGCGGGGGGTTACGAGCAGTACTTC. It yields the protein CASGGRLAGGYEQYF.

The V gene is TRBV2, the J gene TRBJ2-7; 8 nucleotides line up with TRBD1. The V gene end was trimmed by 6 bases and the J gene end by 2 bases; junction bases not matched to a gene: 6. Germline-derived CDR1 and CDR2 are SNHLY and FYNNEI. The CDR3 consists of 14 residues. The DNA of the CDR3 is TGTGCCAGCAGGACAGGGGCCGTCACCTACGAGCAGTACTTC. Protein sequence: CASRTGAVTYEQYF.

This clone showed up just a few times. This rearrangement joins TRBV18 to TRBJ1-5, with 7 bases that match TRBD1. The germline gives CDR1 KGHSH, CDR2 LQKENI. The CDR3 extends over 14 amino acids. Trimming removed 2 bases from V and 5 bases from J; junction bases left unmatched: 3. The CDR3 protein is CASSPGDRDQPQHF. The CDR3 DNA reads TGTGCCAGCTCACCAGGAGACAGGGATCAGCCCCAGCATTTT. Full variable domain (rest looked up from reference TRBV18 and TRBJ1-5): NAGVMQNPRHLVRRRGQEARLRCSPMKGHSHVYWYRQLPEEGLKFMVYLQKENIIDESGMPKERFSAEFPKEGPSILRIQQVVRGDSAAYFCASSPGDRDQPQHFGDGTRLSIL.

J is TRBJ1-1 and V is TRBV6-2 or TRBV6-3, with TRBD1 identical over 7 bases. J was trimmed by 2 bases and V by 0 bases; bases with no gene match: 21. This CDR3 comprises 21 residues. CDR1 and CDR2 (germline): MNHEY, SVGEGT. The CDR3 coding sequence is TGTGCCAGCAGTTACTCCTCCCATCCGACAGGGAGCATGGAGGCTAACACTGAAGCTTTCTTT. Translating it yields CASSYSSHPTGSMEANTEAFF.

The chain uses TRBV6-5 and TRBJ1-5; D gene uncertain. The V end lost 2 bases, the J end lost 4 bases, and 15 bases lay between the germline ends. The germline gives CDR1 MNHEY, CDR2 SVGAGI. The CDR3 consists of 16 residues. For the CDR3, the DNA is TGTGCCAGCAGTTACACCCAGCAGACTCAAAATCAGCCCCAGCATTTT. It specifies CASSYTQQTQNQPQHF.

The gene calls are TRBV28 and TRBJ1-2; TRBD1 is a possible D gene (5 bases). Germline V CDR1 and CDR2: MDHEN, SYDVKM. This CDR3 has 15 residues. V lost 3 bases to trimming and J lost 8 bases, with 19 bases between them. CDR3 DNA: TGTGCCAGCAGTTTGATCTCCTCGGAAGGGGCAGGCTACACCTTC. Amino acids: CASSLISSEGAGYTF.

The gene calls are TRBV3-1 (or the pseudogene TRBV3-2) and TRBJ2-7; D gene ambiguous. This CDR3 comprises 14 residues. Deletions cut 1 base from V and 5 bases from J, with 12 bases between. Germline V gives CDR1 LGHDT, CDR2 YNNKEL (reference sequence). CDR3 DNA: TGTGCCAGCAGCCAAGTCGTGGGCCTCGACGAGCAGTACTTC. Translated, it gives CASSQVVGLDEQYF.

V and J are TRBV7-9 and TRBJ2-7; 9 positions match TRBD2. Per germline, CDR1 SEHNR and CDR2 FQNEAQ (reference sequence). The CDR3 totals 14 residues. V was clipped by 3 bases and J by 5 bases; unmatched bases: 5. The CDR3 nucleotides read TGTGCCAGCAGCTTGCGGGAGGGGTTGGACGAGCAGTACTTC. This gives the protein CASSLREGLDEQYF.

V gene TRBV29-1 combines with J gene TRBJ1-3, with no clear D. The V gene's germline CDR1 is SQVTM and CDR2 ANQGSEA. This CDR3 region has 11 residues. The ends were cut back, 3 bases at V and 16 bases at J, with 16 bases in the middle. This chain's CDR3 is CSVEEGRHPYF. CDR3 nucleotides: TGCAGCGTTGAGGAGGGAAGACACCCTTATTTT. Variable domain in full (rest from reference TRBV29-1 and TRBJ1-3): SAVISQKPSRDICQRGTSLTIQCQVDSQVTMMFWYRQQPGQSLTLIATANQGSEATYESGFVIDKFPISRPNLTFSTLTVSNMSPEDSSIYLCSVEEGRHPYFGEGSWLTVV.

The chain combines TRBV28 with TRBJ2-4; 7 nucleotides align to TRBD2. CDR1 MDHEN and CDR2 SYDVKM come from the germline V gene. The CDR3 is 13 residues long. The trim removed 4 bases at V and 6 bases at J, leaving 3 bases unmatched. The CDR3 spells CASSSLAANIQYF. CDR3 sequence (DNA): TGTGCCAGCAGTTCCCTAGCGGCAAACATTCAGTACTTC.